This T cell receptor beta chain was identified during a study of OX40 agonist ivuxolimab in advanced cancers. The method was immunoSEQ multiplex PCR; TCRdb's version includes in-frame clones alone and lacks a portion of them. The repertoire has 85,000 to 100,000 clones, about 92% of them found once; the top ten carry about 0.3%. Trimming shortened V by 9 bases and J by 10 bases, and 13 bases separated the two germline ends. Germline assignment: CDR1 LNHDA and CDR2 SQIVND (reference sequence). The CDR3 is made up of 12 amino acids. The TCR sequence derives from an adult with an advanced solid tumor such as melanoma, head and neck, liver or kidney cancer. The input for sequencing was CD4+ or CD8+ T cells sorted from blood, taken in a trial of the OX40 agonist ivuxolimab. The V and J genes are TRBV19 and TRBJ1-6; perhaps TRBD1 as D (5 bases). The CDR3 coding sequence is TGTGCCAGCCTCTGGGGGGACTCACCCCTCCACTTT. Its protein is CASLWGDSPLHF.